These 27 T cell receptor beta chains originate from one sample sequenced in a study of T cell changes during pregnancy in multiple sclerosis. Some clones are missing from TCRdb's copy, which holds only in-frame ones; the method was immunoSEQ multiplex PCR. The sample includes around 36,000 clones, 92% of them seen just once. Sequences were derived from CD8+ T cells from peripheral blood mononuclear cells, sampled in the first trimester of pregnancy. The source is a female donor with multiple sclerosis, enrolled in a pregnancy study.

This chain joins TRBV7-8 and TRBJ1-4; D is uncertain. The germline V gene encodes CDR1 SGHVS and CDR2 FQNEAQ. V lost 3 bases and J 2 bases, leaving 7 bases between the germline ends. CDR3 length: 14 amino acids. This CDR3 is CASSFTGTNEKLFF. The CDR3 DNA sequence: TGTGCCAGCAGCTTTACGGGGACTAATGAAAAACTGTTTTTT.

The chain carries TRBV19 and TRBJ2-1, with unresolved D. V lost 3 bases and J 6 bases, leaving 6 bases between the germline ends. Germline V gene data show CDR1 as LNHDA and CDR2 as SQIVND (reference sequence). The CDR3 loop spans 12 amino acids. The CDR3 DNA follows: TGTGCCAGTAGTATTCCCCGCAATGAGCAGTTCTTC. Protein: CASSIPRNEQFF.

The CDR3 loop is CAISEEQVASTDTQYF. The CDR3, as DNA: TGTGCCATCAGTGAAGAACAGGTCGCTAGCACAGATACGCAGTATTTT. The chain joins TRBV10-3 to TRBJ2-3; possibly TRBD1 for D (5 bases). CDR1 is ENHRY, CDR2 SYGVKD, per germline. The V gene lost 3 bases and the J gene lost 0 bases, with 13 bases spanning the gap. The CDR3 loop spans 16 amino acids.

V is TRBV9 and J is TRBJ2-7, with 7 bases that match TRBD2. Germline CDR1 reads SGDLS; CDR2 reads YYNGEE. V shed 4 bases and J 2 bases; nucleotides not matched to a gene: 3. This CDR3 is 13 amino acids long. The DNA of the CDR3 is TGTGCCAGCAGCCGCGGGGGAACCTACGAGCAGTACTTC. Protein: CASSRGGTYEQYF.

This rearrangement joins TRBV7-9 to TRBJ1-2; 11 bases are a match to TRBD1. Unmatched junction bases numbered 4, after V lost 6 bases and J lost 7 bases. The CDR3 consists of 13 residues. Germline-derived CDR1 and CDR2 are SEHNR and FQNEAQ (reference sequence). CDR3 nucleotides: TGTGCCAGCAGACTGGGGACAGGGGGTGGCTACACCTTC. Residues: CASRLGTGGGYTF.

The chain links TRBV25-1 to TRBJ2-7; 8 positions agree with TRBD1. The CDR3 extends over 15 amino acids. From germline, CDR1 is MGHDK and CDR2 SYGVNS. The ends lost 3 bases at V and 3 bases at J; junction bases unmatched: 7. Here the CDR3 reads CASSDSGQGGYEQYF. DNA of the CDR3: TGTGCCAGCAGTGATTCCGGACAGGGTGGCTACGAGCAGTACTTC.

This chain uses TRBV9 with TRBJ1-2; 7 bases are shared with TRBD1. CDR3 length equals 17 residues. Trimming at V came to 0 bases and at J to 8 bases, leaving 16 bases not matched to a gene. Per germline, CDR1 SGDLS and CDR2 YYNGEE. Here the CDR3 DNA reads TGTGCCAGCAGCGTAGATCGCGGACAGGAGGCTGGGGGAGGCTACACCTTC. Its protein is CASSVDRGQEAGGGYTF. Using reference TRBV9 and TRBJ1-2 for the parts outside the CDR3, the full variable domain is DSGVTQTPKHLITATGQRVTLRCSPRSGDLSVYWYQQSLDQGLQFLIQYYNGEERAKGNILERFSAQQFPDLHSELNLSSLELGDSALYFCASSVDRGQEAGGGYTFGSGTRLTVV.

The genes are TRBV5-1 and TRBJ2-7; TRBD2 aligns across 8 bases. Germline-derived CDR1 and CDR2 are SGHRS and YFSETQ. The V and J ends lost 5 bases and 1 base, in that order; junction bases with no gene match: 8. This CDR3 is built from 15 residues. The CDR3 DNA reads as TGCGCCAGCAGGGAAGGACTAGCTGATTCCTACGAGCAGTACTTC. Protein: CASREGLADSYEQYF.

The chain employs TRBV7-6 and TRBJ1-3, with TRBD1 matching over 8 bases. CDR3 length equals 16 residues. The J segment lost 3 bases and the V segment lost 5 bases, leaving 9 bases of the junction unmatched. The germline V gene has CDR1 SGHVS and CDR2 FNYEAQ. The CDR3 region is CASSNTQGVGGNTIYF. The CDR3 nucleotides are TGTGCCAGCAGCAACACACAGGGGGTTGGTGGAAACACCATATATTTT.

The chain combines TRBV30 with TRBJ2-7, with a possible D match to TRBD2 (7 bases). The CDR3 consists of 16 residues. CDR1 GTSNPN and CDR2 SVGIG come from the germline V gene (reference sequence). The V end was cut by 7 bases, the J end by 5 bases, with 27 bases between. DNA for the CDR3: TGTGCCTCCTTGGGGGGGCAGGACCCCGAAAGGAACGAGCAGTACTTC. Protein product: CASLGGQDPERNEQYF.

The chain combines TRBV13 with TRBJ2-7, with D possibly matching TRBD2 (5 bases). The CDR3 length is 12 residues. Trimming stripped 0 bases from V and 6 bases from J, with 6 bases between. Germline V gene lookup returns CDR1 PRHDT and CDR2 FYEKMQ (reference sequence). CDR3 DNA sequence: TGTGCCAGCAGCTTAGGGGAGGTCGAGCAGTACTTC. Its protein is CASSLGEVEQYF.

The V and J genes are TRBV5-3 and TRBJ2-1; D not resolved. TRBV5-3 is an ORF for which the function is uncertain. V was cut by 9 bases and J by 5 bases, with 9 bases left in between. This CDR3 is built from 11 residues. CDR3 region: CATIGDNEQFF. CDR3 bases: TGTGCCACCATAGGAGACAATGAGCAGTTCTTC.

This clone was detected once. This rearrangement joins TRBV4-1 to TRBJ2-1; weak D call: TRBD2 (5 bases). The length of the CDR3 is 15 residues. Germline CDR1 reads MGHRA; CDR2 reads YSYEKL. V lost 1 base and J lost 10, with 17 bases in between. CDR3 protein: CASSQGAGPRAEQFF. CDR3 nucleotide sequence: TGCGCCAGCAGCCAAGGGGCCGGGCCGCGGGCCGAGCAGTTCTTC.

This sequence joins TRBV30 and TRBJ2-5; 8 nucleotides match TRBD1. The J call may be mistaken, given a closer DNA end match to TRBJ2-7. The CDR3 has 15 residues. Germline V gives CDR1 GTSNPN, CDR2 SVGIG (reference sequence). The CDR3, as DNA: TGTGCCTGGCAACACCCGGGACAGGAAATGCTCGAGCAGTACTTC. Translating it yields CAWQHPGQEMLEQYF.

This sequence joins TRBV14 and TRBJ2-7, with D possibly being TRBD1 (6 bases). The CDR3 consists of 15 residues. Trimming removed 3 bases from V and 5 bases from J, with 17 bases in between. Germline assignment: CDR1 SGHDN and CDR2 FVKESK. CDR3 in amino acids: CASSQGSAGVHEQYF. The CDR3 DNA reads TGTGCCAGCAGCCAGGGTTCGGCAGGGGTGCACGAGCAGTACTTC.

The rearrangement links TRBV30 to TRBJ2-7; D is ambiguous. Germline V gene lookup returns CDR1 GTSNPN and CDR2 SVGIG (reference sequence). There are 11 residues in the CDR3. V was cut by 0 bases and J by 7 bases, with 7 bases left in between. CDR3 in DNA: TGTGCCTGGAGTGTTTCAGTAGAGCAGTACTTC. Its translation: CAWSVSVEQYF.

This clone was counted once. The genes are TRBV2 and TRBJ2-3, with 8 nucleotides matching TRBD2. Germline-derived CDR1 and CDR2 are SNHLY and FYNNEI. V lost 4 bases to trimming and J lost 6 bases; unmatched junction nucleotides: 6. The CDR3 loop spans 14 amino acids. The CDR3, as DNA: TGTGCCAGCAGTGGCGGAGCGGGGGAGGATACGCAGTATTTT. This sequence encodes CASSGGAGEDTQYF.

This chain uses TRBV5-8 with TRBJ2-7; 8 bases fit TRBD1. Germline loops: CDR1 SGHTS, CDR2 YDEGEE. V shed 0 bases and J 3 bases; nucleotides not matched to a gene: 5. The CDR3 spans 15 residues. This CDR3 reads CASSLDQGALYEQYF. The CDR3 DNA is TGTGCCAGCAGCTTGGATCAGGGGGCTCTCTACGAGCAGTACTTC.

The chain uses TRBV10-3 and TRBJ2-5, with TRBD1 identical over 7 bases. Trimming cost V 6 bases and J 1 base; bases outside gene matches: 8. This CDR3 contains 15 residues. Germline assignment: CDR1 ENHRY and CDR2 SYGVKD. The CDR3 region is CAISEGTVFQETQYF. The DNA for the CDR3 is TGTGCCATCAGCGAGGGGACAGTATTCCAAGAGACCCAGTACTTC.

V gene TRBV2 combines with J gene TRBJ1-5; TRBD1 matches 8 bases. Germline CDR1 reads SNHLY; CDR2 reads FYNNEI. The CDR3 spans 16 residues. The junction had 10 bases not matched to a gene; V was cut back by 3 bases and J by 6 bases. DNA of the CDR3: TGTGCCAGCAGTGAGGTTGCCAGGGGGCAAGGTCAGCCCCAGCATTTT. Amino acid sequence: CASSEVARGQGQPQHF.

This clone has more than one count but fewer than ten. The gene calls are TRBV9 and TRBJ1-2; 8 nucleotides line up with TRBD1. The CDR3 is 15 amino acids. The V segment lost 3 bases and the J segment 4 bases; nucleotides outside the gene matches: 8. Germline values: CDR1 SGDLS, CDR2 YYNGEE. The CDR3 here is CASSAGGTASYGYTF. DNA of the CDR3: TGTGCCAGCAGCGCAGGGGGCACTGCGAGCTATGGCTACACCTTC. Drawing the rest from reference TRBV9 and TRBJ1-2, the complete variable domain is DSGVTQTPKHLITATGQRVTLRCSPRSGDLSVYWYQQSLDQGLQFLIQYYNGEERAKGNILERFSAQQFPDLHSELNLSSLELGDSALYFCASSAGGTASYGYTFGSGTRLTVV.

The chain links TRBV18 to TRBJ1-2, with D tentatively TRBD1 (6 bases). Germline V gives CDR1 KGHSH, CDR2 LQKENI. This CDR3 is built from 14 residues. V dropped 5 bases and J dropped 4 bases, with 14 bases sitting between them. CDR3 amino acids: CASSTTGTTYGYTF. CDR3 DNA sequence: TGTGCCAGCTCAACCACCGGGACAACCTATGGCTACACCTTC.

V gene TRBV11-2 combines with J gene TRBJ2-1; 9 bases fit TRBD2. The trim removed 5 bases at V and 8 bases at J, leaving 10 bases unmatched. The CDR3 totals 15 residues. Germline V gene sequence: CDR1 SGHAT, CDR2 FQNNGV. CDR3 coding DNA: TGTGCCAGCAGCAACTGGGCTAGCGGGGCAGATGAGCAGTTCTTC. Amino acids: CASSNWASGADEQFF.

The DNA of the CDR3 is TGTGCCAGTAGTATCGGTGAGGCGGCGCCGACCGGGGAGCTGTTTTTT. As protein: CASSIGEAAPTGELFF. This chain joins TRBV19 and TRBJ2-2; D is unresolved. This CDR3 spans 16 amino acids. Looked up from germline, CDR1 is LNHDA and CDR2 is SQIVND (reference sequence). Trimming stripped 3 bases from V and 5 bases from J, with 16 bases between.

This sequence joins TRBV29-1 and TRBJ1-6, with TRBD1 matching 8 bases. The ends lost 6 bases at V and 7 bases at J; junction bases unmatched: 14. From germline, CDR1 is SQVTM and CDR2 ANQGSEA. The CDR3 extends over 16 amino acids. CDR3 DNA: TGCAGCGTCAAAAACCCCCCAGGGGGCGAAAATTCACCCCTCCACTTT. Its translation: CSVKNPPGGENSPLHF.

The CDR3 loop reads CASSYGGEKLFF. The DNA for the CDR3 is TGTGCCAGCAGTTACGGCGGGGAAAAACTGTTTTTT. The chain joins TRBV6-6 to TRBJ1-4; D remains ambiguous. This CDR3 is built from 12 residues. The V gene lost 2 bases and the J gene lost 8 bases, with 6 bases spanning the gap. Germline loops: CDR1 MNHNY, CDR2 SVGAGI (reference sequence).

This clone came up once. A much larger clonotype is one base distant, so this may be a read error. The V gene is TRBV7-8, the J gene TRBJ2-7, with TRBD1 identical over 9 bases. CDR3 length: 14 amino acids. Looked up from germline, CDR1 is SGHVS and CDR2 is FQNEAQ. V lost 5 bases and J lost 4; bases outside the gene matches: 6. The CDR3, as DNA: TGTGCCAGCAGCCCCGGGACAGGGATTTACGAGCAGTACTTC. As protein: CASSPGTGIYEQYF. Looking up the rest from reference TRBV7-8 and TRBJ2-7 gives the full variable domain: GAGVSQSPRYKVAKRGQDVALRCDPISGHVSLFWYQQALGQGPEFLTYFQNEAQLDKSGLPSDRFFAERPEGSVSTLKIQRTQQEDSAVYLCASSPGTGIYEQYFGPGTRLTVT.